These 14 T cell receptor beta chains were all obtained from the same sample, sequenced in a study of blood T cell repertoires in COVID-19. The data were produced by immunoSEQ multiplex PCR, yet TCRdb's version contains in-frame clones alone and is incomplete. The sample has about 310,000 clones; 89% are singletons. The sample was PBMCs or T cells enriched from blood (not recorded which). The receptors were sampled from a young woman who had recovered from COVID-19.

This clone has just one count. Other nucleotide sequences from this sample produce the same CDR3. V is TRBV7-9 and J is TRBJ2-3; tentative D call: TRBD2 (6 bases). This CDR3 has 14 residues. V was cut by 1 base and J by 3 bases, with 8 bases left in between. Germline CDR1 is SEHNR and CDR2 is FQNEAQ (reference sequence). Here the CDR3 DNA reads TGTGCCAGCAGCTTAGATGCGGGAACAGATACGCAGTATTTT. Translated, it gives CASSLDAGTDTQYF.

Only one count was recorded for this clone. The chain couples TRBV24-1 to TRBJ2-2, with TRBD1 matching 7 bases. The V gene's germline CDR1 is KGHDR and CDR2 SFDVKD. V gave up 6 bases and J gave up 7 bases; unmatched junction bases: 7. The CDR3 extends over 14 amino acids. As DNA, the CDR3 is TGTGCCACCAGTAGACAGGGTTGGAGCGGGGAGCTGTTTTTT. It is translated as CATSRQGWSGELFF.

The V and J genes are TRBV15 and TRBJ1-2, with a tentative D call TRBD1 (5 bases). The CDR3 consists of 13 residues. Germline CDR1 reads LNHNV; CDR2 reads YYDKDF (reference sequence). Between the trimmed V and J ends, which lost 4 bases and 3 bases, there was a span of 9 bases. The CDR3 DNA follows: TGTGCCACCAGCATAGGAGGGGACTATGGCTACACCTTC. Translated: CATSIGGDYGYTF.

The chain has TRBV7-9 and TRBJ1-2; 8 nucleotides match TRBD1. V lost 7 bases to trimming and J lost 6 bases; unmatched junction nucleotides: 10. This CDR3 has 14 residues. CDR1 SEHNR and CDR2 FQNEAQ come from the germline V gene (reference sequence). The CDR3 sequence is CASTFYRGWDGYTF. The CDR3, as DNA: TGTGCCAGCACCTTTTACAGGGGGTGGGATGGCTACACCTTC.

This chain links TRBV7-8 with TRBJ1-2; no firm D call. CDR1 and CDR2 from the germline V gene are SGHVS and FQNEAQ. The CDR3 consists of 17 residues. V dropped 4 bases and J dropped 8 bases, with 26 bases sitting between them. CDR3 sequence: CASSSTLAKGRAGGYTF. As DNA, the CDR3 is TGTGCCAGCAGCTCAACACTAGCGAAAGGACGGGCCGGCGGCTACACCTTC.

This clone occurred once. This chain's CDR3 is CASSSTRGQETQYF. CDR3 DNA: TGTGCCAGCAGCTCCACTAGGGGGCAAGAGACCCAGTACTTC. This chain joins TRBV7-6 and TRBJ2-5; D is possibly TRBD1 (6 bases). The CDR3 has 14 amino acids. V lost 4 bases to trimming and J lost 2 bases, with 11 bases between them. Germline V gene sequence: CDR1 SGHVS, CDR2 FNYEAQ.

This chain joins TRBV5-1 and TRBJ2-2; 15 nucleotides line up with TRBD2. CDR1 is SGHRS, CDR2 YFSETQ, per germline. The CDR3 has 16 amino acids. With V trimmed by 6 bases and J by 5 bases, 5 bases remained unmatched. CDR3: CASISGLAGGTGELFF. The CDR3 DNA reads TGCGCCAGCATTAGCGGACTAGCGGGAGGGACCGGGGAGCTGTTTTTT.

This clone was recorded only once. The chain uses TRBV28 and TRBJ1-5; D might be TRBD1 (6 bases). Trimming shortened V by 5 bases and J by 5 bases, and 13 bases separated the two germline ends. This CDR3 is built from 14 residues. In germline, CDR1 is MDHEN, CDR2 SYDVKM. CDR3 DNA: TGTGCCAGCAGTAGGACAGCGAGTGATCAGCCCCAGCATTTT. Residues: CASSRTASDQPQHF.

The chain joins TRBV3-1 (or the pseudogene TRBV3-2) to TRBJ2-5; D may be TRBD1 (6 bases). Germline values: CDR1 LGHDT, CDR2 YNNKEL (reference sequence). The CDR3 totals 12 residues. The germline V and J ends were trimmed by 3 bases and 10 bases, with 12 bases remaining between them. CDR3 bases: TGTGCCAGCAGCCAGGGTCCGGGACACCAGTACTTC. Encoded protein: CASSQGPGHQYF.

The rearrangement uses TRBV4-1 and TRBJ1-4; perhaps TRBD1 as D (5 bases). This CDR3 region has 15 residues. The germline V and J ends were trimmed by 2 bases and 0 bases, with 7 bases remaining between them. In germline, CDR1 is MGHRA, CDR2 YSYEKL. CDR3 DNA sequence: TGCGCCAGCAGCCAAACAGGCGCAACTAATGAAAAACTGTTTTTT. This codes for CASSQTGATNEKLFF.

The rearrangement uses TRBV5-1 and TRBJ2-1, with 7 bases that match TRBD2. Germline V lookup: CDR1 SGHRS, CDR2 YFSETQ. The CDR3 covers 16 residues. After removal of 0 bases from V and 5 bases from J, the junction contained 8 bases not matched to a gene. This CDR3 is CASSLAASGRDNEQFF. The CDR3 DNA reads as TGCGCCAGCAGCTTGGCCGCTAGCGGAAGAGACAATGAGCAGTTCTTC.

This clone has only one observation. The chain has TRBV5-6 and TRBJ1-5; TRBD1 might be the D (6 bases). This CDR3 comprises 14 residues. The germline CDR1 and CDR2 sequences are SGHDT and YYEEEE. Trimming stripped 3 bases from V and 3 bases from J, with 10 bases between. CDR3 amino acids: CASSYGQNNQPQHF. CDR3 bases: TGTGCCAGCAGCTACGGACAGAACAATCAGCCCCAGCATTTT.

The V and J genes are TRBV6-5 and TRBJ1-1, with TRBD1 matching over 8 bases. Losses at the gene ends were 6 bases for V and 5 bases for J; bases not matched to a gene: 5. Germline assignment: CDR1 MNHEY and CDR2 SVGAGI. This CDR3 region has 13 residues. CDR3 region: CASRRQGLTEAFF. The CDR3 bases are TGTGCCAGCAGAAGACAGGGGCTGACTGAAGCTTTCTTT.

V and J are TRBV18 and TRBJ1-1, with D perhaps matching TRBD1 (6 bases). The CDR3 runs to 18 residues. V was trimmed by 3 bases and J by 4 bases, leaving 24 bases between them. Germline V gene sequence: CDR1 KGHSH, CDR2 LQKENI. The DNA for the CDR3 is TGTGCCAGCTCACCGGTCGTACAGGGTACGTCGTCCGGCACTGAAGCTTTCTTT. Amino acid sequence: CASSPVVQGTSSGTEAFF.